The 28 T cell receptor beta chains listed next were all sequenced from one sample in a study of graft-versus-host responses after intestinal transplantation (dated by TCRdb to the early 2020s). Library method: the immunoSEQ multiplex PCR assay. Not all clones reach the TCRdb copy of this immuneACCESS table, which keeps in-frame sequences only. Checked studies attribute under half of the gap to unresolved V genes and leave the rest unexplained. This sample is represented by around 90,000 clones; roughly 91% of them were singletons. The biggest ten clones account for around 1.2% of the sample. The sample's time point label, in plain terms: cells obtained before transplantation from donor or recipient. Antigens of these TCRs are unknown. The starting material was unstimulated CD8+ T cells sorted from spleen or lymph node cells, obtained before transplant. These receptor sequences come from a human donor who was the organ donor for an intestinal transplant.

J is TRBJ1-5 and V is TRBV28, with a possible D match to TRBD1 (5 bases). Germline V CDR1 and CDR2: MDHEN, SYDVKM. This CDR3 is built from 18 residues. The V gene lost 1 base and the J gene lost 5 bases, with 21 bases spanning the gap. The CDR3: CASSLYLILGPPHQPQHF. CDR3 sequence (DNA): TGTGCCAGCAGTTTATACCTCATTTTGGGGCCCCCCCATCAGCCCCAGCATTTT.

The chain joins TRBV19 to TRBJ2-1; D perhaps matches TRBD1 (5 bases). The CDR3 sequence is 12 residues long. The V end was cut by 1 base, the J end by 14 bases, with 12 bases between. Germline CDR1 and CDR2: LNHDA and SQIVND (reference sequence). Here the CDR3 DNA reads TGTGCCAGTAGTATAGGGACACGGGTAAAGTTCTTC. Amino acid sequence: CASSIGTRVKFF.

The chain recombines TRBV19 with TRBJ2-3, with no clear D. The CDR3 loop spans 13 amino acids. Trimming shortened V by 5 bases and J by 7 bases, and 13 bases separated the two germline ends. From germline, CDR1 is LNHDA and CDR2 SQIVND (reference sequence). DNA for the CDR3: TGTGCCAGTAGTCCCGCTACCAAGAATACGCAGTATTTT. This gives the protein CASSPATKNTQYF.

The genes are TRBV27 and TRBJ2-1; D is unresolved. Trimming took off 1 base at V and 5 bases at J, with 3 bases between the two ends. This CDR3 comprises 12 residues. CDR1 and CDR2 (germline): MNHEY, SMNVEV (reference sequence). The chain's CDR3 is CASSLYNNEQFF. The CDR3 bases are TGTGCCAGCAGTTTATACAACAATGAGCAGTTCTTC.

The V gene is TRBV2, the J gene TRBJ1-1; D is undetermined. This CDR3 has 14 amino acids. The germline gives CDR1 SNHLY, CDR2 FYNNEI. V lost 4 bases and J lost 6, with 15 bases in between. CDR3 residues: CASSGWPLEPEAFF. The CDR3 bases are TGTGCCAGCAGTGGGTGGCCACTGGAGCCTGAAGCTTTCTTT.

This clone was observed a single time. The rearrangement uses TRBV27 and TRBJ1-2; 8 positions match TRBD1. CDR3 size: 14 residues. In germline, CDR1 is MNHEY, CDR2 SMNVEV (reference sequence). After removal of 6 bases from V and 4 bases from J, the junction contained 7 bases not matched to a gene. CDR3 nucleotides: TGTGCCAGCAGCCTAACAGGGGGGGGCTATGGCTACACCTTC. It codes for CASSLTGGGYGYTF.

In regard to this clone: The junction does not match germline at one end; this may be a read error. The rearrangement joins TRBV7-7 to TRBJ1-4; TRBD1 might be the D (5 bases). Germline CDR1 is SSHAT and CDR2 is FNYEAQ (reference sequence). This CDR3 has 13 residues. The CDR3 reads CASSSGHDEKLFF. The DNA for the CDR3 is TGTGCTAGCAGCTCCGGACACGATGAAAAACTGTTTTTT.

This chain uses TRBV7-9 with TRBJ2-7, with TRBD1 matching 9 bases. The V and J ends lost 2 bases and 5 bases, in that order; junction bases with no gene match: 7. Germline CDR1 and CDR2: SEHNR and FQNEAQ (reference sequence). This CDR3 is 15 amino acids long. The CDR3 is CASSLLTGGQDEQYF. Written as DNA, the CDR3 is TGTGCCAGCAGCTTACTAACAGGGGGCCAGGACGAGCAGTACTTC.

V usage is TRBV19 and J usage is TRBJ2-5, with a tentative D call TRBD2 (6 bases). Germline CDR1 is LNHDA and CDR2 is SQIVND (reference sequence). The CDR3 totals 13 residues. V was shortened by 5 bases and J by 6 bases, with 13 bases between the two germline ends. CDR3 region: CASSAWGRQTQYF. CDR3 nucleotide sequence: TGTGCCAGTAGTGCTTGGGGGAGGCAGACCCAGTACTTC.

The J gene is TRBJ2-7, the V gene TRBV4-3; possible D gene TRBD2, 5 bases. CDR1 LGHNA and CDR2 YSLEER come from the germline V gene. V was shortened by 3 bases and J by 3 bases, with 21 bases between the two germline ends. The length of the CDR3 is 17 residues. The CDR3 protein is CASSQDLEGKGLYEQYF. CDR3 nucleotides: TGCGCCAGCAGCCAGGACTTGGAAGGGAAAGGACTCTACGAGCAGTACTTC.

This chain links TRBV5-5 with TRBJ1-1; D gene uncertain. Germline loops: CDR1 SGHKS, CDR2 YYEKEE (reference sequence). The CDR3 consists of 13 residues. V shed 0 bases and J shed 7 bases, with 10 bases lying between them. The CDR3 DNA reads TGTGCCAGCAGCTTGGAGGTGACGGGTGAAGCTTTCTTT. Amino acid sequence: CASSLEVTGEAFF.

The J gene is TRBJ2-1, the V gene TRBV18, with 9 bases identical to TRBD2. The CDR3 contains 19 residues. Looked up from germline, CDR1 is KGHSH and CDR2 is LQKENI. V was pared by 2 bases and J by 5 bases, with 16 bases of the junction left unmatched. DNA of the CDR3: TGTGCCAGCTCACCAGCGGCCGGGGTAGCGGGAGATGGGGACAATGAGCAGTTCTTC. As protein: CASSPAAGVAGDGDNEQFF. Together with reference TRBV18 and TRBJ2-1, the CDR3 gives the full variable domain: NAGVMQNPRHLVRRRGQEARLRCSPMKGHSHVYWYRQLPEEGLKFMVYLQKENIIDESGMPKERFSAEFPKEGPSILRIQQVVRGDSAAYFCASSPAAGVAGDGDNEQFFGPGTRLTVL.

This clone was counted once. The chain recombines TRBV5-1 with TRBJ2-7; TRBD1 is a possible D gene (6 bases). This CDR3 spans 15 amino acids. The germline V gene has CDR1 SGHRS and CDR2 YFSETQ. Between the trimmed V and J ends, which lost 0 bases and 10 bases, there was a span of 20 bases. The CDR3 nucleotides read TGCGCCAGCAGCTTGGGGGAACATAACAGGGAACGACAGTACTTC. The encoded protein is CASSLGEHNRERQYF. Variable domain in full (rest from reference TRBV5-1 and TRBJ2-7): KAGVTQTPRYLIKTRGQQVTLSCSPISGHRSVSWYQQTPGQGLQFLFEYFSETQRNKGNFPGRFSGRQFSNSRSEMNVSTLELGDSALYLCASSLGEHNRERQYFGPGTRLTVT.

V usage is TRBV4-1 and J usage is TRBJ2-7, with D possibly being TRBD2 (5 bases). V was trimmed by 4 bases and J by 3 bases, leaving 22 bases between them. Germline V CDR1 and CDR2: MGHRA, YSYEKL. The CDR3 covers 17 residues. The CDR3 is CASSPGGPALADYEQYF. The CDR3 DNA follows: TGCGCCAGCAGCCCCGGCGGGCCCGCGCTAGCAGACTACGAGCAGTACTTC.

The V and J genes are TRBV27 and TRBJ1-2, with TRBD1 matching over 7 bases. Germline loops: CDR1 MNHEY, CDR2 SMNVEV (reference sequence). The J segment lost 2 bases and the V segment lost 6 bases, leaving 9 bases of the junction unmatched. The CDR3 length is 15 residues. The chain's CDR3 is CASRDGDSRNYGYTF. DNA of the CDR3: TGTGCCAGCAGGGATGGGGACAGCAGAAACTATGGCTACACCTTC.

The V call is TRBV7-2, the J call TRBJ2-1, with D possibly matching TRBD2 (5 bases). The CDR3 is 16 residues long. The ends were cut back, 1 base at V and 5 bases at J, with 15 bases in the middle. Germline V gene lookup returns CDR1 SGHTA and CDR2 FQGNSA. The CDR3 sequence: CASSLGWLAVNNEQFF. The CDR3 DNA reads TGTGCCAGCAGCTTAGGGTGGCTAGCCGTCAACAATGAGCAGTTCTTC.

The CDR3 DNA follows: TGCGCCAGCAGCCAATCCGTCGGGGGATTGAACACTGAAGCTTTCTTT. This gives the protein CASSQSVGGLNTEAFF. This chain links TRBV4-1 with TRBJ1-1, with D possibly being TRBD1 (5 bases). With 2 bases removed from V and 0 bases from J, the gap between germline ends came to 13 bases. The germline V gene has CDR1 MGHRA and CDR2 YSYEKL. The length of the CDR3 is 16 residues.

V is TRBV15 and J is TRBJ2-7, with TRBD1 matching over 7 bases. The CDR3 loop spans 15 amino acids. Germline assignment: CDR1 LNHNV and CDR2 YYDKDF (reference sequence). Trimming at V came to 0 bases and at J to 6 bases, leaving 8 bases not matched to a gene. Here the CDR3 DNA reads TGTGCCACCAGCAGAGAGGGACAGCCCTCGACCGAGCAGTACTTC. Its translation: CATSREGQPSTEQYF.

The V gene is TRBV30, the J gene TRBJ1-6; D perhaps matches TRBD1 (5 bases). This CDR3 region has 15 residues. Germline CDR1 and CDR2: GTSNPN and SVGIG (reference sequence). With 0 bases removed from V and 8 bases from J, the gap between germline ends came to 14 bases. CDR3 in amino acids: CAWSVLGQGDSPLHF. The DNA for the CDR3 is TGTGCCTGGAGTGTACTTGGGCAGGGTGATTCACCCCTCCACTTT.

The V gene is TRBV7-9, the J gene TRBJ1-2; 9 nucleotides line up with TRBD1. CDR3 length: 16 residues. CDR1 is SEHNR and CDR2 is FQNEAQ in the germline V gene (reference sequence). The V gene end was trimmed by 0 bases and the J gene end by 3 bases; junction bases not matched to a gene: 5. This CDR3 is CASSLAGWTGDYGYTF. DNA for the CDR3: TGTGCCAGCAGCTTAGCGGGGTGGACAGGGGACTATGGCTACACCTTC.

The V call is TRBV11-2, the J call TRBJ1-1; D ambiguous. Germline V gives CDR1 SGHAT, CDR2 FQNNGV. The CDR3 runs 16 residues. V was pared by 1 base and J by 8 bases, with 20 bases between. CDR3 in amino acids: CASSLGFEGRVPEAFF. CDR3 in DNA: TGTGCCAGCAGCTTAGGGTTTGAAGGGAGGGTCCCCGAAGCTTTCTTT.

This clone came up once. V usage is TRBV7-6 and J usage is TRBJ2-3, with 8 bases fitting TRBD1. CDR3 length: 14 amino acids. Germline V gene sequence: CDR1 SGHVS, CDR2 FNYEAQ. The J segment lost 2 bases and the V segment lost 5 bases, leaving 3 bases of the junction unmatched. The CDR3 nucleotides are TGTGCCAGCAGCAGGGACAGGCCCACAGATACGCAGTATTTT. Protein: CASSRDRPTDTQYF. Looking up the rest from reference TRBV7-6 and TRBJ2-3 gives the full variable domain: GAGVSQSPRYKVTKRGQDVALRCDPISGHVSLYWYRQALGQGPEFLTYFNYEAQQDKSGLPNDRFSAERPEGSISTLTIQRTEQRDSAMYRCASSRDRPTDTQYFGPGTRLTVL.

The V and J genes are TRBV27 and TRBJ1-2, with D tentatively TRBD1 (5 bases). The CDR3 has 13 residues. Germline V gives CDR1 MNHEY, CDR2 SMNVEV (reference sequence). V lost 8 bases, J lost 1 base, and 11 bases lay in between. The CDR3 reads CASRATVNYGYTF. DNA for the CDR3: TGTGCCAGCCGGGCGACAGTTAACTATGGCTACACCTTC.

The chain employs TRBV5-8 and TRBJ2-1, with TRBD2 matching 7 bases. The CDR3 totals 15 residues. The germline V gene encodes CDR1 SGHTS and CDR2 YDEGEE. Losses at the gene ends were 0 bases for V and 2 bases for J; bases not matched to a gene: 2. CDR3 DNA: TGTGCCAGCAGCTTGGGCGCGGGGGCCTACAATGAGCAGTTCTTC. Translating gives CASSLGAGAYNEQFF.

This clone was observed once. V usage is TRBV27 and J usage is TRBJ2-1; D might be TRBD1 (5 bases). The V gene's germline CDR1 is MNHEY and CDR2 SMNVEV (reference sequence). Trimming removed 8 bases at V and 1 base at J, with 15 bases between. The CDR3 is made up of 15 amino acids. The CDR3 here is CASSYTGPSYNEQFF. The CDR3 DNA sequence: TGTGCCAGCTCCTACACAGGACCGTCCTACAATGAGCAGTTCTTC.

V and J are TRBV7-2 and TRBJ2-7, with D perhaps TRBD2 (5 bases). Germline V gene data show CDR1 as SGHTA and CDR2 as FQGNSA. This CDR3 contains 14 residues. Trimming took off 5 bases at V and 7 bases at J, with 18 bases between the two ends. The CDR3 DNA follows: TGTGCCAGCAGCCCGCGGGCCGGGATTGGGGAGCAGTACTTC. It codes for CASSPRAGIGEQYF.

This chain connects TRBV5-4 to TRBJ2-4; D call uncertain. V dropped 0 bases and J dropped 2 bases, with 9 bases sitting between them. The CDR3 is made up of 15 amino acids. Germline values: CDR1 SGHNT, CDR2 YYREEE (reference sequence). The CDR3 coding sequence is TGTGCCAGCAGCTTGGCCGGGTTTACCAAAAACATTCAGTACTTC. Its protein is CASSLAGFTKNIQYF.

This clone has only a few counts. This chain connects TRBV4-3 to TRBJ1-4; D is unresolved. Per the germline V gene, CDR1 is LGHNA and CDR2 is YSLEER. The CDR3 sequence is 16 residues long. V was shortened by 4 bases and J by 4 bases, with 16 bases between the two germline ends. CDR3 residues: CASSRTAYAGNEKLFF. In DNA, the CDR3 is TGCGCCAGCAGCCGGACCGCCTACGCGGGTAATGAAAAACTGTTTTTT.